The entry below describes one TCR beta chain. CDR1 SNHLY and CDR2 FYNNEI come from the germline V gene. V shed 6 bases and J 1 base; nucleotides not matched to a gene: 13. The CDR3 is 19 amino acids. This entry is derived from a study of human T cells and chemical hapten exposure. Looking at the study overall: Weekly administration of diphenylcyclopropenone to the scalp of patients continued throughout the roughly 25-week study. Chiefly female patients presented with alopecia areata, totalis or universalis.

Per the original methods: From 23,224 to 690,600 TCRs were found per sample, with a median of approximately 96,000. TCRdb recomputed calls from the RACE reads with MiXCR, one row per CDR3 protein. Clone size and V and J calls follow TCRdb, not the original study. The repertoire holds about 50,000 distinct CDR3 sequences, with more than 9% as singletons. Time point described: pre-sensitization, week 0. The sample's treatment: therapeutic diphenylcyclopropenone sensitization with weekly scalp DPC. The template was total RNA from unfractionated whole blood. The sample here was whole blood, taken in connection with sensitization to the hapten diphenylcyclopropenone (DPC). The chain joins TRBV2 to TRBJ2-3; 13 bases are shared with TRBD2. This receptor was identified in a woman aged 25 to 39 with alopecia areata. Some clones in this sample may be carry-over from other donors' samples. The CDR3 is CASSRTSGGSMIGTDTQYF. The DNA of the CDR3 is TGTGCCAGCAGCAGGACTAGCGGGGGATCTATGATCGGCACAGATACGCAGTATTTT.